This T cell receptor (beta chain) comes out of a study of shared clonotypes between healthy human individuals (dated by TCRdb to between 2020 and 2021). A note on the overall study: The cohort comprised two women and a few men aged 18 to 49 years. For each donor, three plates each were used for CD4 naive and CD4 memory, two plates were used for CD8 naive, and one plate was used for CD8 memory. To estimate repertoire size and how much clonotypes are shared between individuals, the study performed deep sequencing of blood TCR repertoires from 4 to 6 healthy adults. To increase sequencing depth and limit assay-specific biases, TCR repertoire library preparation and sequencing were carried out by different laboratories using diverse techniques. Each donor's leukapheresis produced roughly between about 0.9 and 9.5 billion PBMCs. Summary of the overall study and its limitations: Clonotypes shared by all four sorted-subset donors showed higher generation probabilities than non-shared clonotypes. Naive subsets generally had larger estimated clonotype richness than memory subsets did. Only blood was sampled, and tissue TCR repertoires likely differ from those in blood. Even with the large sequencing depth, rarefaction of the sorted-subset datasets indicated that sequencing was incomplete. When four donors were compared, the shared fraction of clonotypes was around 5% for naive CD4, approximately 3.5% for naive CD8, 2.3% for memory CD4, and roughly 0.43% for memory CD8. Because the study included only a small number of donors, the genetic and exposure-history diversity represented was limited. Pairwise subsampling led to the expectation that sequencing depth would affect the degree of clonotype sharing among donors.

The donors were healthy, HIV-negative adults who had no recently reported acute infections or vaccinations. Every donor was a Caucasian adult residing in Nashville, Tennessee, USA. CD4+ T cells were enriched by magnetic negative selection, after which naive cells were positively selected on CD45RA and the negative fraction was taken as the memory subset. After blood collection by leukapheresis, PBMCs were isolated using Ficoll-Histopaque density gradient centrifugation and then cryopreserved in the vapor phase of liquid nitrogen. Purity and quantity of every magnetically sorted T cell population were checked by analytical flow cytometry. Genomic DNA was isolated from every sorted fraction and measured by UV absorbance on a Nanodrop 2000c. TCR CDR3 regions were amplified from genomic DNA by multiplex PCR using the deep immunoSEQ assay. For each cell subset, the extracted genomic DNA was distributed evenly across all wells of several immunoSEQ 96-well plates, and each plate served as one replicate. For sorted subsets, each replicate PCR was loaded with about 200 ng genomic DNA, equivalent to about 30,000 T cell genomes. Purified libraries were measured with a Qubit 3.0 fluorometer, size-checked on a Bioanalyzer 2100, and measured again with the KAPA Library Quantification kit. Each immunoSEQ 96-well plate was sequenced on its own single-read 150-cycle Illumina NextSeq 550 flow cell. The authors' analysis ran thus. Because the immunoSEQ output included only junctional sequences and no quality scores, the filtering could not be the same as the filtering used for full-length reads. To assign V/J genes and CDR3, sequences were annotated against IMGT germline references using PyIR, a Python wrapper for IgBLAST v1.9. Reads were filtered out if the reads had weak V/J assignments (E-value above 1e-6), no CDR3, stop codons, out-of-frame junctions, or ambiguous translated residues. V3J clonotypes were defined by identical inferred V gene, J gene, and CDR3 amino acid sequence. Percentage overlap between repertoires was computed as shared unique clonotypes divided by the size of the smaller repertoire. Three approaches were used to assess repertoire richness: RTK rarefaction, the Chao1 estimator, and Recon v2.1 estimates of unobserved clonotypes. Generation probabilities for all TCRbeta clonotypes obtained by the gDNA method from several donors were computed using OLGA. TCRdb took this table from immuneACCESS and kept in-frame rearrangements with V and J called. Such tables lack part of the clones; where checked against another copy, unresolved V genes explain under half of the gap, and the rest is unexplained. V and J calls and clone size are as listed in that table; D and trimming were resolved from the DNA. For this sample there are some 2,100,000 clones; 90% to 97% appear just once. The top ten constitute approximately 0.13% of the sample.

The CDR1 and CDR2 encoded by the germline V gene (reference sequence) are GTSNPN and SVGIG. The cysteine opens and the phenylalanine closes a CDR3 of 13 amino acids. Only CDR3 DNA remains: 39 bases, in frame from the first base. V lost 2 bases and J lost 3 bases; the stretch between them is 11 bases long. Note on this clone: No cognate antigen has been identified for it. The sample holds no much larger clone one base away, and base qualities are not on file.

The sequenced material came from naive CD4+ T cells sorted from blood. The sample's cell subset or site label is to be understood as: CD45RA+ positively selected. The TCR comes from a man in his late teens or twenties in good health. The rearrangement combines TRBV30 with TRBJ2-7, with the D gene uncertain. The sequenced DNA is TGTGCCTGGAGTCGGTTCGGGCACTACGAGCAGTACTTC. Its product reads: CAWSRFGHYEQYF.